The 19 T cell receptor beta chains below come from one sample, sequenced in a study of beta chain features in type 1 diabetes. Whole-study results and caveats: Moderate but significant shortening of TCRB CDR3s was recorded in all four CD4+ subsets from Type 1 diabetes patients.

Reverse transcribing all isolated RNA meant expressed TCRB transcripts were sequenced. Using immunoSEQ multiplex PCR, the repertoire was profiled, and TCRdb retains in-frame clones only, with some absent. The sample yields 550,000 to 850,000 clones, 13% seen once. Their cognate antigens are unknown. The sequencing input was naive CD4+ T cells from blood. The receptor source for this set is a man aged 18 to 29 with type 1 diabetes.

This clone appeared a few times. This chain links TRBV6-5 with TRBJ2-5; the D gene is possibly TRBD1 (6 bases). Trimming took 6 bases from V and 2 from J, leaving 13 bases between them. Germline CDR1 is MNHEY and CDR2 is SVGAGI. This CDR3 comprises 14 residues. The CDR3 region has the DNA TGTGCCAGCAGCCTACTGGGGGCACAAGAGACCCAGTACTTC. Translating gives CASSLLGAQETQYF.

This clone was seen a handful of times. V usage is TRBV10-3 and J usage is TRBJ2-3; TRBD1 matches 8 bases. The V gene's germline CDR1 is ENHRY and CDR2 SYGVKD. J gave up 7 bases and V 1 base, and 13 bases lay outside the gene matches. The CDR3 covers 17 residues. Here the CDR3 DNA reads TGTGCCATCAGTGAGTTTGAGACAGGGGATGGGTCAAATACGCAGTATTTT. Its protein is CAISEFETGDGSNTQYF.

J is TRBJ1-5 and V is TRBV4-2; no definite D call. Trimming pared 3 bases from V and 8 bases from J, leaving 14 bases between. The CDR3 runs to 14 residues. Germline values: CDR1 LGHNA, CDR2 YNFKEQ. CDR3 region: CASSQSSPKEPQHF. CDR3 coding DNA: TGTGCCAGCAGCCAGTCATCGCCAAAGGAGCCCCAGCATTTT.

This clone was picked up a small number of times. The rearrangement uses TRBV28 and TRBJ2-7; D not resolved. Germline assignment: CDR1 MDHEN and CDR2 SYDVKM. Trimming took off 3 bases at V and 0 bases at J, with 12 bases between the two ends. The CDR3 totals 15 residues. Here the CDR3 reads CASSLAAQDSYEQYF. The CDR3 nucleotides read TGTGCCAGCAGTTTGGCAGCCCAAGACTCCTACGAGCAGTACTTC. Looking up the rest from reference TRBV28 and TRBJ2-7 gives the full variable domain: DVKVTQSSRYLVKRTGEKVFLECVQDMDHENMFWYRQDPGLGLRLIYFSYDVKMKEKGDIPEGYSVSREKKERFSLILESASTNQTSMYLCASSLAAQDSYEQYFGPGTRLTVT.

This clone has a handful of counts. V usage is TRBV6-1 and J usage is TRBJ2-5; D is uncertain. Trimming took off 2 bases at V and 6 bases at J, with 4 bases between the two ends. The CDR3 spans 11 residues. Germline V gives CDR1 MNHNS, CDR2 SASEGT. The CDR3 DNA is TGTGCCAGCAGTGAACTGCAGACCCAGTACTTC. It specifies CASSELQTQYF.

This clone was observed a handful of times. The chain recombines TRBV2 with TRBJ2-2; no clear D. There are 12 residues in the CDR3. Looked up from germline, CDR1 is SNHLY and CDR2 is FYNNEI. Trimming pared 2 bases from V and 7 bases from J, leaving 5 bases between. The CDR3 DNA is TGTGCCAGCAGTGAAAGTATCGGGGAGCTGTTTTTT. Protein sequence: CASSESIGELFF.

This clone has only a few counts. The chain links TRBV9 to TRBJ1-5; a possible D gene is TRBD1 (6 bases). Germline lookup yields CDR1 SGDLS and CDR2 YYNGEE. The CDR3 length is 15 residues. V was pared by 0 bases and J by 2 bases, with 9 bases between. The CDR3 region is CASSVGAGGNQPQHF. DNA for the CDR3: TGTGCCAGCAGCGTAGGGGCAGGGGGCAATCAGCCCCAGCATTTT.

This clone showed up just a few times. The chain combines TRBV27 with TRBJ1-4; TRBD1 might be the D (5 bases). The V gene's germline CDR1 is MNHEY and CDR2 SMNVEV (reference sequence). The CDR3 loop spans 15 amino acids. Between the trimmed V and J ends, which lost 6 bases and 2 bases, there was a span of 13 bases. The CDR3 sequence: CASRGGGTTNEKLFF. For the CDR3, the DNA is TGTGCCAGCAGGGGTGGAGGGACCACTAATGAAAAACTGTTTTTT.

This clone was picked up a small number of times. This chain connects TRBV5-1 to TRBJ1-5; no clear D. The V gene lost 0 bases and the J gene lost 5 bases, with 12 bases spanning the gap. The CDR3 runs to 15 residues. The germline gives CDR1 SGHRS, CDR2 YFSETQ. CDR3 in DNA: TGCGCCAGCAGCTTGGAAGGAAACGCGTATCAGCCCCAGCATTTT. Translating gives CASSLEGNAYQPQHF. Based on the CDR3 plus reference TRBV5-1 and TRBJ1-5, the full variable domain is KAGVTQTPRYLIKTRGQQVTLSCSPISGHRSVSWYQQTPGQGLQFLFEYFSETQRNKGNFPGRFSGRQFSNSRSEMNVSTLELGDSALYLCASSLEGNAYQPQHFGDGTRLSIL.

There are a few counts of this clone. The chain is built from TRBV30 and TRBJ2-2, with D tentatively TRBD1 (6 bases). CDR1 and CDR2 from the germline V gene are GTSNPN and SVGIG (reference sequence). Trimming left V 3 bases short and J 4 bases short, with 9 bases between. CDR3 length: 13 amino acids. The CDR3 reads CAWRPGATGELFF. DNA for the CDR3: TGTGCCTGGAGGCCAGGGGCCACCGGGGAGCTGTTTTTT. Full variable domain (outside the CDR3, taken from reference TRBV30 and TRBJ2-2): SQTIHQWPATLVQPVGSPLSLECTVEGTSNPNLYWYRQAAGRGLQLLFYSVGIGQISSEVPQNLSASRPQDRQFILSSKKLLLSDSGFYLCAWRPGATGELFFGEGSRLTVL.

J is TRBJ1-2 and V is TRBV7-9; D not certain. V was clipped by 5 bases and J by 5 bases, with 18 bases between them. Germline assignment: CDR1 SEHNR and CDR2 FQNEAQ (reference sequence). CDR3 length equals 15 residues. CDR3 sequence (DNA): TGTGCCAGCAGCCCACCGGATACCCGGGGATATGGCTACACCTTC. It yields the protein CASSPPDTRGYGYTF. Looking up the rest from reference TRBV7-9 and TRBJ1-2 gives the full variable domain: DTGVSQNPRHKITKRGQNVTFRCDPISEHNRLYWYRQTLGQGPEFLTYFQNEAQLEKSRLLSDRFSAERPKGSFSTLEIQRTEQGDSAMYLCASSPPDTRGYGYTFGSGTRLTVV.

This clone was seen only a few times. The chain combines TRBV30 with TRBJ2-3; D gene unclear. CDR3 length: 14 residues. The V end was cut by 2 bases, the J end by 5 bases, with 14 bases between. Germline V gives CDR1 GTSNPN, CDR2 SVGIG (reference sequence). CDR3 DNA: TGTGCCTGGAGTTCCGGGCAGGTAGGAGATACGCAGTATTTT. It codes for CAWSSGQVGDTQYF.

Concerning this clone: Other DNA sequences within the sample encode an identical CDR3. Here the CDR3 DNA reads TGTGCCAGCAGTTACTCGTCGGGGGGAGGCACAGATACGCAGTATTTT. It codes for CASSYSSGGGTDTQYF. V usage is TRBV6-5 and J usage is TRBJ2-3, with 7 bases aligning to TRBD2. The CDR3 covers 16 residues. V lost 0 bases to trimming and J lost 1 base; unmatched junction nucleotides: 4. The germline V gene encodes CDR1 MNHEY and CDR2 SVGAGI.

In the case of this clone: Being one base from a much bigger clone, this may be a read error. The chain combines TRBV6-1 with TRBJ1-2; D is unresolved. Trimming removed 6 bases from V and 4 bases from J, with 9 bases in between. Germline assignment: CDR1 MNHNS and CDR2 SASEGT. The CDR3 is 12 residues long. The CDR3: CASSGLGYGYTF. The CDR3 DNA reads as TGTGCCAGCAGCGGGTTGGGCTATGGCTACACCTTC.

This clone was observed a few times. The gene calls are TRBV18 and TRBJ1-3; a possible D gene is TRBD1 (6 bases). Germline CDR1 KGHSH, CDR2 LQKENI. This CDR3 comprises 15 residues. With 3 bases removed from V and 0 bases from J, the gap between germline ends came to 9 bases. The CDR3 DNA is TGTGCCAGCTCACCCGGGACACACTCTGGAAACACCATATATTTT. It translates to CASSPGTHSGNTIYF.

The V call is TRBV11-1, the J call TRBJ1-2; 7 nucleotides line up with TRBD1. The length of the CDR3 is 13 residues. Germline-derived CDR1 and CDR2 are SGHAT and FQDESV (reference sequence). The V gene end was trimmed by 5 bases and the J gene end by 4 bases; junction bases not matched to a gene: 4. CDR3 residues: CASSDRVGYGYTF. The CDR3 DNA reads TGTGCCAGCAGCGACAGGGTTGGCTATGGCTACACCTTC.

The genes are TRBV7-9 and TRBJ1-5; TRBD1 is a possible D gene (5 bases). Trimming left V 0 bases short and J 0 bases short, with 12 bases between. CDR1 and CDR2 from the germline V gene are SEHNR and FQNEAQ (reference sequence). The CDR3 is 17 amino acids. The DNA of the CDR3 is TGTGCCAGCAGCTTAGCCCAACAGGAGGATAGCAATCAGCCCCAGCATTTT. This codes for CASSLAQQEDSNQPQHF. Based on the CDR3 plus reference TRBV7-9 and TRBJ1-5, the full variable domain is DTGVSQNPRHKITKRGQNVTFRCDPISEHNRLYWYRQTLGQGPEFLTYFQNEAQLEKSRLLSDRFSAERPKGSFSTLEIQRTEQGDSAMYLCASSLAQQEDSNQPQHFGDGTRLSIL.

This chain's CDR3 is CASSLGQQETQYF. CDR3 sequence (DNA): TGTGCCAGCAGCCTGGGACAGCAAGAGACCCAGTACTTC. The chain carries TRBV11-1 and TRBJ2-5, with 7 bases matching TRBD1. After removal of 5 bases from V and 2 bases from J, the junction contained 2 bases not matched to a gene. The CDR3 is made up of 13 amino acids. The germline CDR1 and CDR2 sequences are SGHAT and FQDESV (reference sequence).

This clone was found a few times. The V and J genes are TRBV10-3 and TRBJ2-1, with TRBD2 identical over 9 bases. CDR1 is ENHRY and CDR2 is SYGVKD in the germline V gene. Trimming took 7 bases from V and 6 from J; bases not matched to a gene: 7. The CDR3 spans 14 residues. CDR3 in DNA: TGTGCCATCACCCCTAGCGGGGAAGCCAATGAGCAGTTCTTC. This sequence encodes CAITPSGEANEQFF.